These 27 T cell receptor beta chains were sequenced from one sample in a study of cytomegalovirus exposure and HLA in healthy donors. Use of 60 Vbeta and 13 Jbeta primers characterized the PCR. Method: immunoSEQ multiplex PCR; TCRdb's copy keeps in-frame clones and lacks some. The sample yields about 160,000 clones, 85% seen once. The sample consisted of PBMCs. All receptors come from a man younger than 35 in good health and CMV-seropositive.

This chain connects TRBV19 to TRBJ1-1; D gene uncertain. CDR1 LNHDA and CDR2 SQIVND come from the germline V gene (reference sequence). The CDR3 loop spans 15 amino acids. Trimming pared 2 bases from V and 6 bases from J, leaving 16 bases between. CDR3 coding DNA: TGTGCCAGTAGTATACCCCAAACGGGATCCGCTGAAGCTTTCTTT. As protein: CASSIPQTGSAEAFF.

The chain joins TRBV12-5 to TRBJ1-2; D gene ambiguous. V lost 2 bases and J lost 6, with 7 bases in between. The CDR3 consists of 12 residues. The germline V gene encodes CDR1 LGHNT and CDR2 FRNRAP. CDR3 DNA sequence: TGTGCTAGTGGTTTGAACGGAGATGGCTACACCTTC. Protein: CASGLNGDGYTF.

This CDR3 reads CASSSRAGSQETQYF. CDR3 nucleotides: TGTGCCAGCAGCTCTCGAGCGGGGTCCCAAGAGACCCAGTACTTC. This sequence joins TRBV11-3 and TRBJ2-5; 7 bases map to TRBD2. Germline loops: CDR1 SGHNT, CDR2 YENEEA. CDR3 length: 15 amino acids. The trim removed 4 bases at V and 1 base at J, leaving 6 bases unmatched.

The chain employs TRBV18 and TRBJ1-4; unclear D gene. Trimming shortened V by 6 bases and J by 3 bases, and 17 bases separated the two germline ends. CDR1 is KGHSH, CDR2 LQKENI, per germline. This CDR3 has 16 residues. CDR3 region: CASSQTLDKSNEKLFF. CDR3 in DNA: TGTGCCAGCTCCCAAACCCTCGACAAATCTAATGAAAAACTGTTTTTT.

V and J are TRBV7-3 and TRBJ2-2; D call uncertain. V gave up 4 bases and J gave up 3 bases, with 9 bases separating them. CDR1 is SGHTA, CDR2 FQGTGA, per germline. The CDR3 spans 14 residues. The CDR3 is CASSSHVYTGELFF. CDR3 DNA sequence: TGTGCCAGCAGCTCACATGTTTACACCGGGGAGCTGTTTTTT.

The chain uses TRBV27 and TRBJ2-5; 9 bases match TRBD1. Matching the DNA end better, TRBJ2-7 makes the J call doubtful. Germline V gene data show CDR1 as MNHEY and CDR2 as SMNVEV (reference sequence). The CDR3 extends over 14 amino acids. The CDR3 is CASSFSDRGNEQYF. DNA for the CDR3: TGTGCCAGCAGTTTTTCCGACAGGGGGAACGAGCAGTACTTC.

The rearrangement uses TRBV19 and TRBJ1-1, with 10 bases aligning to TRBD1. The CDR3 is 17 amino acids. Germline CDR1 and CDR2: LNHDA and SQIVND (reference sequence). The ends lost 5 bases at V and 0 bases at J; junction bases unmatched: 9. The CDR3 nucleotides read TGTGCCAGTAGTCAGAATCGGGACAGGGGTGTGAACACTGAAGCTTTCTTT. It yields the protein CASSQNRDRGVNTEAFF.

The chain couples TRBV7-9 to TRBJ2-7; D uncertain. The germline V and J ends were trimmed by 0 bases and 1 base, with 10 bases remaining between them. The germline CDR1 and CDR2 sequences are SEHNR and FQNEAQ (reference sequence). This CDR3 has 15 amino acids. In DNA, the CDR3 is TGTGCCAGCAGCTTAGCGGCACAGAGTTCCTACGAGCAGTACTTC. The encoded protein is CASSLAAQSSYEQYF.

This clone has a handful of counts. The chain is built from TRBV30 and TRBJ1-1; 10 bases line up with TRBD1. Germline V CDR1 and CDR2: GTSNPN, SVGIG (reference sequence). The ends lost 3 bases at V and 3 bases at J; junction bases unmatched: 1. This CDR3 region has 13 residues. The CDR3 DNA reads as TGTGCCTGGAGCGGACAGGGGGACACTGAAGCTTTCTTT. As protein: CAWSGQGDTEAFF.

V is TRBV6-1 and J is TRBJ2-7; the match to TRBD1 covers 7 bases. Germline V lookup: CDR1 MNHNS, CDR2 SASEGT. The CDR3 length is 17 residues. V trimming: 0 bases; J trimming: 1 base; junction bases outside the gene matches: 9. The CDR3 DNA follows: TGTGCCAGCAGTGAAGCGCGACCGGGACAGATTTCCTACGAGCAGTACTTC. This encodes CASSEARPGQISYEQYF.

This clone was seen once. The gene calls are TRBV4-3 and TRBJ2-5; D is perhaps TRBD1 (5 bases). CDR1 and CDR2 (germline): LGHNA, YSLEER. CDR3 length equals 13 residues. Trimming removed 1 base at V and 4 bases at J, with 7 bases between. This chain's CDR3 is CASSQGQGETQYF. DNA of the CDR3: TGCGCCAGCAGCCAAGGCCAGGGAGAGACCCAGTACTTC.

This clone was seen a few times. The chain employs TRBV7-9 and TRBJ2-3; 7 positions agree with TRBD1. V was clipped by 4 bases and J by 2 bases; unmatched bases: 9. This CDR3 has 16 residues. CDR1 is SEHNR, CDR2 FQNEAQ, per germline (reference sequence). DNA for the CDR3: TGTGCCAGCAGCTCCCTGGGGACAGCTTTCACAGATACGCAGTATTTT. It codes for CASSSLGTAFTDTQYF.

The sample holds a few counts of this clone. The rearrangement uses TRBV4-1 and TRBJ1-6, with 8 bases lining up with TRBD1. With 3 bases clipped from V and 10 bases from J, the junction kept 8 bases outside the gene matches. Germline V gene sequence: CDR1 MGHRA, CDR2 YSYEKL. The CDR3 has 15 amino acids. The CDR3 spells CASSHPDRGGSPLHF. CDR3 sequence (DNA): TGCGCCAGCAGCCACCCCGACAGGGGTGGCTCACCCCTCCACTTT.

This rearrangement joins TRBV4-3 to TRBJ2-1; possible D gene TRBD2, 6 bases. V dropped 4 bases and J dropped 4 bases, with 17 bases sitting between them. This CDR3 contains 16 residues. CDR1 is LGHNA and CDR2 is YSLEER in the germline V gene. CDR3 DNA: TGCGCCAGCAGCCTCGGTTGGGCTAGCGCATACAATGAGCAGTTCTTC. It codes for CASSLGWASAYNEQFF.

This clone appeared a single time. The chain combines TRBV7-2 with TRBJ1-1, with 9 positions matching TRBD1. The CDR3 extends over 11 amino acids. Germline V CDR1 and CDR2: SGHTA, FQGNSA. Germline trimming cut 6 bases from V and 10 bases from J; bases unmatched to any gene: 3. The CDR3 DNA reads as TGTGCCAGCAGTTTGGACAGGGGAGCTTTCTTT. Its protein is CASSLDRGAFF.

CDR3 residues: CASSPGQGATQPQHF. The CDR3 bases are TGTGCCAGCAGTCCGGGACAGGGGGCCACTCAGCCCCAGCATTTT. V gene TRBV6-1 combines with J gene TRBJ1-5, with TRBD1 identical over 12 bases. The CDR3 is made up of 15 amino acids. The trim removed 5 bases at V and 6 bases at J, leaving 5 bases unmatched. CDR1 is MNHNS, CDR2 SASEGT, per germline.

The rearrangement uses TRBV5-6 and TRBJ2-1, with 7 bases that match TRBD1. J lost 8 bases, V lost 4 bases, and 3 bases had no gene match. The CDR3 contains 12 residues. Germline loops: CDR1 SGHDT, CDR2 YYEEEE. The CDR3 protein is CASSPTGHEQFF. The CDR3 DNA reads TGTGCCAGCAGCCCGACAGGGCATGAGCAGTTCTTC.

V usage is TRBV6-5 and J usage is TRBJ2-2, with a weak D call TRBD2 (5 bases). The V gene lost 2 bases and the J gene lost 6 bases, with 7 bases spanning the gap. The CDR3 is made up of 13 amino acids. The germline CDR1 and CDR2 sequences are MNHEY and SVGAGI. The CDR3 sequence is CASSYEGAGELFF. As DNA, the CDR3 is TGTGCCAGCAGTTACGAGGGAGCCGGGGAGCTGTTTTTT.

V is TRBV18 and J is TRBJ1-4, with TRBD1 matching 7 bases. Germline V CDR1 and CDR2: KGHSH, LQKENI. The length of the CDR3 is 13 residues. V gave up 9 bases and J gave up 3 bases; unmatched junction bases: 4. The CDR3 protein is CASKGAANEKLFF. The CDR3, as DNA: TGTGCCAGTAAGGGGGCCGCTAATGAAAAACTGTTTTTT.

The V gene is TRBV6-5, the J gene TRBJ1-2; tentative D call: TRBD1 (5 bases). Germline V gene lookup returns CDR1 MNHEY and CDR2 SVGAGI. Trimming shortened V by 6 bases and J by 8 bases, and 13 bases separated the two germline ends. This CDR3 contains 12 residues. In DNA form, the CDR3 reads TGTGCCAGCAGACAGGATACGGCAGGCTACACCTTC. It codes for CASRQDTAGYTF.

The chain has TRBV19 and TRBJ1-5, with TRBD1 matching over 7 bases. The CDR3 runs to 14 residues. V was clipped by 6 bases and J by 4 bases; unmatched bases: 6. Per germline, CDR1 LNHDA and CDR2 SQIVND (reference sequence). The CDR3 loop reads CASRMKTGNQPQHF. In nucleotides, the CDR3 is TGTGCCAGTAGGATGAAGACAGGGAATCAGCCCCAGCATTTT.

This chain connects TRBV4-2 to TRBJ2-1; a possible D gene is TRBD2 (5 bases). The CDR3 is made up of 12 amino acids. V shed 2 bases and J shed 7 bases, with 6 bases lying between them. From germline, CDR1 is LGHNA and CDR2 YNFKEQ. CDR3 coding DNA: TGTGCCAGCAGCCAAACGGGAAATGAGCAGTTCTTC. Protein: CASSQTGNEQFF.

The rearrangement links TRBV6-1 to TRBJ2-3, with TRBD2 identical over 7 bases. The CDR3 runs to 17 residues. Germline CDR1 reads MNHNS; CDR2 reads SASEGT. V trimming: 0 bases; J trimming: 2 bases; junction bases outside the gene matches: 8. The CDR3 reads CASSEAGGGSTTDTQYF. In DNA, the CDR3 is TGTGCCAGCAGTGAAGCGGGAGGCGGGAGCACCACAGATACGCAGTATTTT.

The genes are TRBV5-1 and TRBJ2-3; TRBD2 is a possible D gene (6 bases). This CDR3 region has 16 residues. Trimming shortened V by 0 bases and J by 2 bases, and 13 bases separated the two germline ends. From germline, CDR1 is SGHRS and CDR2 YFSETQ. The CDR3 region is CASSLVAGINTDTQYF. CDR3 DNA sequence: TGCGCCAGCAGCTTGGTGGCGGGGATTAACACAGATACGCAGTATTTT.

This clone was observed once. The chain combines TRBV5-6 with TRBJ1-2; maybe TRBD1 (6 bases). Germline CDR1 reads SGHDT; CDR2 reads YYEEEE. Trimming removed 4 bases at V and 4 bases at J, with 14 bases between. The CDR3 consists of 14 residues. DNA of the CDR3: TGTGCCAGCAGCACCGATGGGACAAGCTATGGCTACACCTTC. Translated, it gives CASSTDGTSYGYTF. The complete variable domain, with remaining parts taken from reference TRBV5-6 and TRBJ1-2, reads DAGVTQSPTHLIKTRGQQVTLRCSPKSGHDTVSWYQQALGQGPQFIFQYYEEEERQRGNFPDRFSGHQFPNYSSELNVNALLLGDSALYLCASSTDGTSYGYTFGSGTRLTVV.

The V call is TRBV19, the J call TRBJ1-5; 7 nucleotides line up with TRBD1. The CDR3 runs to 17 residues. Germline V lookup: CDR1 LNHDA, CDR2 SQIVND (reference sequence). J lost 0 bases, V lost 5 bases, and 10 bases had no gene match. Written as DNA, the CDR3 is TGTGCCAGTAGTTTTGGGACAGCAGCCTATAGCAATCAGCCCCAGCATTTT. Amino acids: CASSFGTAAYSNQPQHF. Full variable domain (remainder filled in from reference TRBV19 and TRBJ1-5): DGGITQSPKYLFRKEGQNVTLSCEQNLNHDAMYWYRQDPGQGLRLIYYSQIVNDFQKGDIAEGYSVSREKKESFPLTVTSAQKNPTAFYLCASSFGTAAYSNQPQHFGDGTRLSIL.

To note about this clone: Mismatch with germline at one junction end may stem from a read error. The chain is built from TRBV6-4 and TRBJ2-6; 8 nucleotides line up with TRBD1. The CDR3 extends over 18 amino acids. CDR1 is MRHNA and CDR2 is SNTAGT in the germline V gene. DNA for the CDR3: TGTGCCAGCAGTGACTCGCCTCAGGGGGCAACTGGGGCCAACGGCCTGACTTTC. Translating gives CASSDSPQGATGANGLTF.